The entry that follows covers one TCR beta chain sequence. Its antigen is as yet unknown. These data are taken from a study of cytomegalovirus exposure and HLA in healthy donors. General study findings and limits: Roughly uniform depth of sequencing across donors was assumed in presence/absence analyses.

PCR used 60 Vbeta primers and 13 Jbeta primers. Original handling: Later work found around 80 million unique TCR beta chains, with roughly 11 million shared. Libraries were prepared by immunoSEQ multiplex PCR; TCRdb keeps only in-frame clonotypes and omits some of them. The V and J calls and clone size come from that table; D and trimming were worked out from the DNA. The sample carries some 190,000 clones, about 85% recorded once. Sample: PBMCs. This TCR was sampled from a boy between 2 and 10 years old in good health and CMV-seronegative.

The CDR3, as DNA: TGTGCCAGCAGCGCCCAACTAGCGGGAGTTACAGATACGCAGTATTTT. Its translation: CASSAQLAGVTDTQYF. This chain links TRBV9 with TRBJ2-3; 11 bases agree with TRBD2. The germline V gene has CDR1 SGDLS and CDR2 YYNGEE. The CDR3 extends over 16 amino acids. V dropped 3 bases and J dropped 3; count of bases not matched to a gene: 6.